The sequence of this TCR beta chain was determined in a study of blood T cell repertoires in COVID-19. Study details: Whether acute or convalescent, the COVID-19 samples came from the United States, Italy and Spain.

Generated by immunoSEQ multiplex PCR, the TCRdb table keeps only in-frame clones and is missing some. The sample carries 150,000 to 170,000 clones, more than 75% recorded once. There are 14 residues in the CDR3. The V segment lost 4 bases and the J segment 8 bases; nucleotides outside the gene matches: 5. The germline gives CDR1 SEHNR, CDR2 FQNEAQ (reference sequence). V usage is TRBV7-9 and J usage is TRBJ1-4, with TRBD1 matching over 9 bases. Sequencing input: peripheral blood. The clonotype originates from a woman aged 55-69 years with COVID-19, enrolled during active disease. The CDR3 DNA is TGTGCCAGCAGCTCGGACAGGGGAGGAGAAAAACTGTTTTTT. As protein: CASSSDRGGEKLFF.